The next 29 T cell receptor beta chains were all read from a single sample in a study of T cell clonotyping in hematopoietic cell transplantation (dated by TCRdb to the early 2020s). In the paper's terms, the time point label means: 30 days after allo-HCT. Library preparation employed the immunoSEQ multiplex PCR assay. The table was pulled from immuneACCESS by TCRdb, which kept in-frame rearrangements only. Such tables lose some clones; where checked, under half of the loss comes from unresolved V genes, and the rest has no known cause. The sample records about 10,000 clones, approximately 77% of which are singletons. The top ten hold approximately 7.7% of the sample. Sample: PBMCs, taken 30 days after allogeneic stem cell transplant. Receptors originate from a female patient aged 35 to 55 who had an allogeneic stem cell transplant from a related donor, so T cells may come from the graft donor. Some clones in this sample may be carry-over from other donors' samples.

The V and J genes are TRBV6-5 and TRBJ1-2; no clear D. Germline V gives CDR1 MNHEY, CDR2 SVGAGI. CDR3 length equals 12 residues. V shed 6 bases and J shed 7 bases, with 12 bases lying between them. CDR3 sequence reads: CASRREAGGYTF. The CDR3 DNA reads TGTGCCAGCAGAAGGGAAGCGGGTGGCTACACCTTC.

The chain couples TRBV2 to TRBJ2-3; the D is unclear. Trimming removed 8 bases at V and 4 bases at J, with 16 bases between. The CDR3 extends over 14 amino acids. Germline V gene lookup returns CDR1 SNHLY and CDR2 FYNNEI. CDR3 sequence: CASRLPKGPDTQYF. CDR3 DNA: TGTGCCAGCCGACTCCCAAAAGGCCCAGATACGCAGTATTTT.

This clone was picked up a small number of times. The chain has TRBV4-1 and TRBJ2-7, with D possibly TRBD1 on 6 matching bases. This CDR3 region has 15 residues. Looked up from germline, CDR1 is MGHRA and CDR2 is YSYEKL. Trimming left V 3 bases short and J 5 bases short, with 17 bases between. The CDR3 reads CASSQEYRVNHEQYF. As DNA, the CDR3 is TGCGCCAGCAGCCAGGAATACAGGGTGAACCACGAGCAGTACTTC.

The genes are TRBV2 and TRBJ2-7; D gene unclear. The CDR3 extends over 11 amino acids. The V end was cut by 5 bases, the J end by 1 base, with 3 bases between. Per germline, CDR1 SNHLY and CDR2 FYNNEI. CDR3 DNA sequence: TGTGCCAGCAGTAATTCCTACGAGCAGTACTTC. It is translated as CASSNSYEQYF.

For this clone: Within the sample, other DNA sequences also encode this same CDR3. J is TRBJ1-1 and V is TRBV29-1; no clear D gene. With 6 bases removed from V and 2 bases from J, the gap between germline ends came to 4 bases. Per the germline V gene, CDR1 is SQVTM and CDR2 is ANQGSEA. This CDR3 spans 10 amino acids. The CDR3 coding sequence is TGCAGCGTCAAAAACACTGAAGCTTTCTTT. This encodes CSVKNTEAFF. Supplemented by reference TRBV29-1 and TRBJ1-1, the full variable domain reads SAVISQKPSRDICQRGTSLTIQCQVDSQVTMMFWYRQQPGQSLTLIATANQGSEATYESGFVIDKFPISRPNLTFSTLTVSNMSPEDSSIYLCSVKNTEAFFGQGTRLTVV.

The chain is built from TRBV14 and TRBJ1-2, with D tentatively TRBD1 (5 bases). Trimming removed 1 base at V and 11 bases at J, with 26 bases between. The CDR3 is made up of 17 amino acids. The germline V gene has CDR1 SGHDN and CDR2 FVKESK. DNA of the CDR3: TGTGCCAGCAGCCAAGGAGGGGTTCCTCTGGTTTCTTCTAAATACACCTTC. Translation gives CASSQGGVPLVSSKYTF.

This clone occurred a few times. The genes are TRBV19 and TRBJ1-5, with D tentatively TRBD1 (5 bases). The CDR3 covers 16 residues. The germline V gene has CDR1 LNHDA and CDR2 SQIVND (reference sequence). Trimming took 5 bases from V and 5 from J, leaving 19 bases between them. The CDR3 spells CASSPYGHPFYQPQHF. As DNA, the CDR3 is TGTGCCAGTAGTCCATACGGACACCCATTTTATCAGCCCCAGCATTTT.

Within the sample, this clone is medium-sized. V is TRBV2 and J is TRBJ2-1; D remains ambiguous. CDR1 SNHLY and CDR2 FYNNEI come from the germline V gene. The CDR3 loop spans 12 amino acids. V lost 9 bases and J lost 8, with 14 bases in between. The CDR3 here is CARSLPGDEQFF. CDR3 in DNA: TGTGCCAGATCTCTCCCCGGAGATGAGCAGTTCTTC.

The rearrangement uses TRBV5-4 and TRBJ1-1; TRBD1 matches 9 bases. This CDR3 comprises 16 residues. V shed 4 bases, J shed 1 base, and the junction held 8 bases outside the gene matches. The V gene's germline CDR1 is SGHNT and CDR2 YYREEE (reference sequence). Written as DNA, the CDR3 is TGTGCCAGCAGCAACCAACGGGGACAGGGGAACACTGAAGCTTTCTTT. Encoded protein: CASSNQRGQGNTEAFF. Together with reference TRBV5-4 and TRBJ1-1, the CDR3 gives the full variable domain: ETGVTQSPTHLIKTRGQQVTLRCSSQSGHNTVSWYQQALGQGPQFIFQYYREEENGRGNFPPRFSGLQFPNYSSELNVNALELDDSALYLCASSNQRGQGNTEAFFGQGTRLTVV.

V usage is TRBV19 and J usage is TRBJ1-3; D possibly corresponds to TRBD1 (6 bases). The CDR3 extends over 14 amino acids. Germline assignment: CDR1 LNHDA and CDR2 SQIVND (reference sequence). Trimming took 5 bases from V and 4 from J, leaving 12 bases between them. This chain's CDR3 is CASSQRTVGNTIYF. The DNA of the CDR3 is TGTGCCAGTAGTCAAAGGACAGTAGGAAACACCATATATTTT.

V and J are TRBV11-2 and TRBJ2-7; weak D call: TRBD1 (6 bases). Trimming cost V 5 bases and J 3 bases, with 14 bases left between them. The CDR3 totals 14 residues. Germline CDR1 SGHAT, CDR2 FQNNGV. CDR3 nucleotide sequence: TGTGCCAGCAGCCCACCCGACAGGAGCTACGAGCAGTACTTC. Its translation: CASSPPDRSYEQYF.

The rearrangement uses TRBV5-8 and TRBJ2-7; 7 nucleotides line up with TRBD1. This CDR3 region has 13 residues. The V gene's germline CDR1 is SGHTS and CDR2 YDEGEE. J was trimmed by 2 bases and V by 4 bases; bases with no gene match: 3. This CDR3 is CASSLDRAYEQYF. The CDR3 region has the DNA TGTGCCAGCAGCCTAGACAGGGCCTACGAGCAGTACTTC.

This clone turned up a few times. The chain links TRBV30 to TRBJ2-4; TRBD1 matches at 9 bases. V lost 2 bases and J lost 5; bases outside the gene matches: 7. Germline CDR1 is GTSNPN and CDR2 is SVGIG (reference sequence). CDR3 size: 15 residues. In nucleotides, the CDR3 is TGTGCCTGGAGTCTCGGACAGGGGACCCAAAACATTCAGTACTTC. It translates to CAWSLGQGTQNIQYF.

J is TRBJ1-5 and V is TRBV18, with a possible D match to TRBD1 (6 bases). Germline V gene data show CDR1 as KGHSH and CDR2 as LQKENI. The CDR3 sequence is 13 residues long. V was cut by 5 bases and J by 6 bases, with 11 bases left in between. In DNA, the CDR3 is TGTGCCAGCTCAGGTACGGACAGTCAGCCCCAGCATTTT. Translated: CASSGTDSQPQHF.

The chain uses TRBV4-2 and TRBJ1-4, with D possibly TRBD1 on 5 matching bases. Germline loops: CDR1 LGHNA, CDR2 YNFKEQ. Trimming cost V 6 bases and J 8 bases, with 10 bases left between them. This CDR3 is built from 12 residues. The CDR3 DNA reads as TGTGCCAGCAGAGCGGGGGGGGAAAAACTGTTTTTT. Protein sequence: CASRAGGEKLFF.

The chain recombines TRBV27 with TRBJ2-3; TRBD2 is a possible D gene (6 bases). Trimming stripped 4 bases from V and 4 bases from J, with 9 bases between. The CDR3 runs to 13 residues. The germline V gene encodes CDR1 MNHEY and CDR2 SMNVEV (reference sequence). CDR3 coding DNA: TGTGCCAGCAGTTCTAGCGTCCCAGATACGCAGTATTTT. It is translated as CASSSSVPDTQYF.

This clone was counted once. The rearrangement uses TRBV30 and TRBJ2-1, with D perhaps TRBD1 (6 bases). Trimming stripped 4 bases from V and 10 bases from J, with 14 bases between. There are 12 residues in the CDR3. CDR1 and CDR2 from the germline V gene are GTSNPN and SVGIG (reference sequence). CDR3 DNA sequence: TGTGCCTGGAAGGACAGCTTAGGAGAGCAGTTCTTC. Protein sequence: CAWKDSLGEQFF.

This chain connects TRBV7-9 to TRBJ2-1; possible D gene TRBD1, 5 bases. The germline V gene encodes CDR1 SEHNR and CDR2 FQNEAQ (reference sequence). The V gene lost 8 bases and the J gene lost 7 bases, with 9 bases spanning the gap. The CDR3 has 11 residues. CDR3 sequence reads: CASLRDNEQFF. In DNA form, the CDR3 reads TGTGCCAGCCTCAGGGATAATGAGCAGTTCTTC.

The chain is built from TRBV11-2 and TRBJ1-2; no firm D call. The V gene's germline CDR1 is SGHAT and CDR2 FQNNGV. Trimming removed 1 base from V and 5 bases from J, with 11 bases in between. This CDR3 region has 14 residues. Written as DNA, the CDR3 is TGTGCCAGCAGCTTAGGCAGCGGGGTGTATGGCTACACCTTC. This sequence encodes CASSLGSGVYGYTF.

The CDR3 nucleotides are TGCGCCAGCAGCCCGTACGGAGAGGACCGAGGAAACACCATATATTTT. Translating it yields CASSPYGEDRGNTIYF. The gene calls are TRBV5-1 and TRBJ1-3; no definite D call. Trimming pared 4 bases from V and 4 bases from J, leaving 18 bases between. The length of the CDR3 is 16 residues. Per the germline V gene, CDR1 is SGHRS and CDR2 is YFSETQ. Full variable domain (remainder filled in from reference TRBV5-1 and TRBJ1-3): KAGVTQTPRYLIKTRGQQVTLSCSPISGHRSVSWYQQTPGQGLQFLFEYFSETQRNKGNFPGRFSGRQFSNSRSEMNVSTLELGDSALYLCASSPYGEDRGNTIYFGEGSWLTVV.

The chain uses TRBV19 and TRBJ1-2; D gene unclear. Germline V gene lookup returns CDR1 LNHDA and CDR2 SQIVND (reference sequence). The CDR3 length is 15 residues. With 0 bases removed from V and 5 bases from J, the gap between germline ends came to 13 bases. CDR3 in amino acids: CASSIDRGKIYGYTF. The CDR3 nucleotides are TGTGCCAGTAGTATAGATCGTGGGAAGATTTATGGCTACACCTTC. Full variable domain (remainder filled in from reference TRBV19 and TRBJ1-2): DGGITQSPKYLFRKEGQNVTLSCEQNLNHDAMYWYRQDPGQGLRLIYYSQIVNDFQKGDIAEGYSVSREKKESFPLTVTSAQKNPTAFYLCASSIDRGKIYGYTFGSGTRLTVV.

J is TRBJ1-5 and V is TRBV6-5; TRBD1 is a possible D gene (5 bases). The CDR3 loop spans 14 amino acids. V lost 5 bases to trimming and J lost 3 bases, with 11 bases between them. Germline loops: CDR1 MNHEY, CDR2 SVGAGI. As DNA, the CDR3 is TGTGCCAGCAGTCCCGGGGGAGACAATCAGCCCCAGCATTTT. The encoded protein is CASSPGGDNQPQHF.

This chain uses TRBV30 with TRBJ2-5; D ambiguous. The V gene lost 4 bases and the J gene lost 1 base, with 13 bases spanning the gap. This CDR3 is 14 amino acids long. The V gene's germline CDR1 is GTSNPN and CDR2 SVGIG (reference sequence). For the CDR3, the DNA is TGTGCCTGGAAAAAGGGTGCGGCCCAAGAGACCCAGTACTTC. It translates to CAWKKGAAQETQYF.

The chain employs TRBV11-1 and TRBJ2-7, with D tentatively TRBD1 (6 bases). Looked up from germline, CDR1 is SGHAT and CDR2 is FQDESV (reference sequence). The CDR3 length is 15 residues. Trimming cost V 1 base and J 3 bases, with 13 bases left between them. CDR3 sequence: CASSLEAGAIYEQYF. The CDR3 DNA is TGTGCCAGCAGCTTAGAGGCAGGGGCAATCTACGAGCAGTACTTC.

This chain joins TRBV5-1 and TRBJ1-4, with D perhaps TRBD1 (5 bases). With 0 bases removed from V and 8 bases from J, the gap between germline ends came to 14 bases. From germline, CDR1 is SGHRS and CDR2 YFSETQ. The CDR3 consists of 15 residues. DNA of the CDR3: TGCGCCAGCAGCTTGGACGGTCAGGGAAAAGAAAAACTGTTTTTT. Amino acid sequence: CASSLDGQGKEKLFF. Full variable domain (rest looked up from reference TRBV5-1 and TRBJ1-4): KAGVTQTPRYLIKTRGQQVTLSCSPISGHRSVSWYQQTPGQGLQFLFEYFSETQRNKGNFPGRFSGRQFSNSRSEMNVSTLELGDSALYLCASSLDGQGKEKLFFGSGTQLSVL.

V gene TRBV5-1 combines with J gene TRBJ2-1; D is undetermined. Trimming took off 0 bases at V and 7 bases at J, with 2 bases between the two ends. Germline-derived CDR1 and CDR2 are SGHRS and YFSETQ. The CDR3 contains 11 residues. For the CDR3, the DNA is TGCGCCAGCAGCTTGGAGAATGAGCAGTTCTTC. Protein product: CASSLENEQFF.

As for this clone: Within the sample, other DNA sequences also encode this same CDR3. This chain connects TRBV7-2 to TRBJ2-7; D is unclear. Germline V gives CDR1 SGHTA, CDR2 FQGNSA. The CDR3 contains 12 residues. With 1 base removed from V and 6 bases from J, the gap between germline ends came to 7 bases. In nucleotides, the CDR3 is TGTGCCAGCAGCTTAGGACTCGTCGAGCAGTACTTC. Protein product: CASSLGLVEQYF.

The chain uses TRBV6-5 and TRBJ1-5; TRBD1 is a possible D gene (5 bases). V shed 4 bases and J shed 6 bases, with 16 bases lying between them. CDR1 is MNHEY, CDR2 SVGAGI, per germline. The CDR3 is 15 residues long. CDR3 nucleotides: TGTGCCAGCAGTTTAGTATATAGGGACGGTCAGCCCCAGCATTTT. This codes for CASSLVYRDGQPQHF.

This clone was recorded only once. The chain recombines TRBV13 with TRBJ2-1; TRBD2 is a possible D gene (6 bases). Germline V lookup: CDR1 PRHDT, CDR2 FYEKMQ (reference sequence). This CDR3 is 13 amino acids long. Between the trimmed V and J ends, which lost 5 bases and 10 bases, there was a span of 15 bases. DNA of the CDR3: TGTGCCAGCAGCCACAAGGGGACTCCCGAGCAGTTCTTC. Its protein is CASSHKGTPEQFF.